This T cell receptor (beta chain) derives from a study of control samples from healthy donors and cancer patients. This table comes from immunoSEQ multiplex PCR, and its TCRdb copy is limited to in-frame clones, with some not included. This repertoire shows 90,000 or so clones, about 87% found once; its top ten account for approximately 15%. From germline, CDR1 is SGHRS and CDR2 YFSETQ. Trimming stripped 4 bases from V and 0 bases from J, with 12 bases between. The CDR3 consists of 15 residues. Sequenced material: blood. V gene TRBV5-1 combines with J gene TRBJ2-3; no reliable D call. The receptor was isolated from a woman in her seventies in good health. CDR3 in DNA: TGCGCCAGCAGCGACGGACCTGGTAGCACAGATACGCAGTATTTT. This encodes CASSDGPGSTDTQYF.